The clone carrying this TCR beta chain was seen only once. The target antigen is unknown. Method: immunoSEQ multiplex PCR; TCRdb's copy keeps in-frame clones and lacks some. The repertoire holds 85,000 to 90,000 clones, with about 92% as singletons. CDR1 and CDR2 (germline): MNHEY, SVGEGT. Trimming cost V 6 bases and J 4 bases, with 18 bases left between them. There are 15 residues in the CDR3. Second doses that came at about 4 or about 12 weeks were put together. This record comes from a study of T cell responses to AZD1222 COVID-19 vaccine. Notes on the study in general: The repertoires were collected only after the peak T cell response.

V usage is TRBV6-2 or TRBV6-3 and J usage is TRBJ2-5; either TRBD1 or TRBD2 may fit D (7 bases each). This receptor was obtained from an adult who received the AZD1222 COVID-19 vaccine. The source material was peripheral blood, sampled 28 days after the second AZD1222 dose. CDR3 loop: CASSRRGGSSETQYF. As DNA, the CDR3 is TGTGCCAGCAGCCGCAGGGGGGGGAGCTCAGAGACCCAGTACTTC.